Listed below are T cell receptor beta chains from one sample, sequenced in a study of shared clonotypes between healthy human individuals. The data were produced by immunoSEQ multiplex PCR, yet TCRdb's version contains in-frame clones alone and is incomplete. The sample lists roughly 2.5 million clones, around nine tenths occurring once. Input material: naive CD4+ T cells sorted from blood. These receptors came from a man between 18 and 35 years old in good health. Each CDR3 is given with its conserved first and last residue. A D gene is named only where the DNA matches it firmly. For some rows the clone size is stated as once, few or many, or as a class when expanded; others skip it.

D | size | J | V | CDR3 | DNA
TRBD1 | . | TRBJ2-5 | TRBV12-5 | CASGLGTGKQETQYF | TGTGCTAGTGGTTTGGGGACAGGGAAGCAAGAGACCCAGTACTTC
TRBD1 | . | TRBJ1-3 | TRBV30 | CAWMGQYGNTIYF | TGTGCCTGGATGGGACAGTATGGAAACACCATATATTTT
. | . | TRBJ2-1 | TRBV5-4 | CASSSYNEQFF | TGTGCCAGCAGCTCGTACAATGAGCAGTTCTTC
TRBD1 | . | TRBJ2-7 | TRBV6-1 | CASSEGDRGPYEQYF | TGTGCCAGCAGTGAAGGGGACAGGGGGCCCTACGAGCAGTACTTC
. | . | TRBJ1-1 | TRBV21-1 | CASNAWQGPILLNTEAFF | TGTGCCAGCAACGCGTGGCAGGGGCCTATTTTGTTGAACACTGAAGCTTTCTTT
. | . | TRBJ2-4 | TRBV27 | CASSDLQAAKNIQYF | TGTGCCAGCAGTGATCTACAGGCGGCCAAAAACATTCAGTACTTC
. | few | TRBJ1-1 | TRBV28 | CASSFRTVPKAFF | TGTGCCAGCAGCTTCCGGACGGTCCCTAAAGCTTTCTTT
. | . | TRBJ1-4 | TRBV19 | CASSSGLFEKLFF | TGTGCCAGTAGTTCCGGGTTGTTTGAAAAACTGTTTTTT
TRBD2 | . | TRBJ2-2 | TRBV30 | CAWSGLAGEGTGELFF | TGTGCCTGGAGTGGACTAGCGGGAGAGGGGACCGGGGAGCTGTTTTTT
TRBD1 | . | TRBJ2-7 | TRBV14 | CASSRTTGKVYYEQYF | TGTGCCAGCAGCCGTACGACAGGGAAAGTTTACTACGAGCAGTACTTC
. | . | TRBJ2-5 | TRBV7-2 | CASSLVTGQETQYF | TGTGCCAGCAGCTTAGTCACGGGTCAAGAGACCCAGTACTTC
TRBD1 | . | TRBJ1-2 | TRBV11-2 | CASSLGEGALYGYTF | TGTGCCAGCAGCCTGGGGGAGGGGGCGCTTTATGGCTACACCTTC
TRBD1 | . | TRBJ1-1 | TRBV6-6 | CASSYQGRGLTEAFF | TGTGCCAGCAGTTACCAGGGCAGGGGGCTTACTGAAGCTTTCTTT
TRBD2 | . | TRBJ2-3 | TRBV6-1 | CASRLAGGTDTQYF | TGTGCCAGCAGGCTGGCGGGAGGGACAGATACGCAGTATTTT
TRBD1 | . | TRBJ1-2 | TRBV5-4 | CASSSGQGANYGYTF | TGTGCCAGCAGCTCGGGACAGGGGGCTAACTATGGCTACACCTTC
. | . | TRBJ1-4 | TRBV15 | CATSRDSEKLFF | TGTGCCACCAGCAGAGATAGTGAAAAACTGTTTTTT
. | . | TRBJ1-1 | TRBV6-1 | CASSLPLTFTEAFF | TGTGCCAGCAGCCTCCCCCTTACCTTTACCGAAGCTTTCTTT
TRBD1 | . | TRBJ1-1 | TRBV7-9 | CASSLVGTGGAFF | TGTGCCAGCAGCTTAGTAGGGACAGGGGGAGCTTTCTTT
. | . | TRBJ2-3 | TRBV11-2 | CASSPTGYETDTQYF | TGTGCCAGCAGCCCAACAGGGTATGAGACAGATACGCAGTATTTT
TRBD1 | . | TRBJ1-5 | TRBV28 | CASSLSGTVKLSNQPQHF | TGTGCCAGCAGTTTATCCGGGACAGTTAAACTTAGCAATCAGCCCCAGCATTTT
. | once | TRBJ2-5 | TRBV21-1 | CASSKEAGSPPRETQYF | TGTGCCAGCAGCAAAGAAGCGGGGAGCCCCCCCCGAGAGACCCAGTACTTC
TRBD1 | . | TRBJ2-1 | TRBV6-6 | CASRSAGGSYNEQFF | TGTGCCAGCAGGTCCGCAGGGGGCTCCTACAATGAGCAGTTCTTC
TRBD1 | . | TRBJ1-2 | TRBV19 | CASTPTGAPGGYTF | TGTGCCAGTACTCCCACAGGGGCCCCGGGGGGCTACACCTTC
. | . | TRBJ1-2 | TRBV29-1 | CSVLRDNNYGYTF | TGCAGCGTCCTCAGGGACAATAACTATGGCTACACCTTC
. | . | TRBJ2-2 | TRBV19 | CASSMGRSNTGELFF | TGTGCCAGTAGTATGGGCAGATCGAACACCGGGGAGCTGTTTTTT
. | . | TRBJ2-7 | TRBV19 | CASSIGPGAYEQYF | TGTGCCAGTAGTATAGGTCCGGGGGCCTACGAGCAGTACTTC
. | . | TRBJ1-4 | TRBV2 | CASTRGQINEKLFF | TGTGCCAGCACCCGAGGACAGATCAATGAAAAACTGTTTTTT
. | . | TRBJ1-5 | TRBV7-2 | CASSYRGNQPQHF | TGTGCCAGCAGCTATAGGGGCAATCAGCCCCAGCATTTT
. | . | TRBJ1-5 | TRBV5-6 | CASSSPSANQPQHF | TGTGCCAGCAGTTCCCCGTCTGCCAATCAGCCCCAGCATTTT
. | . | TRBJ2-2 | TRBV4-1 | CASSQVGRGRAGELFF | TGCGCCAGCAGCCAAGTGGGCAGGGGGAGGGCCGGGGAGCTGTTTTTT
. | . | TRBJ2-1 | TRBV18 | CASSTQGTYNEQFF | TGTGCCAGCTCAACTCAGGGTACCTACAATGAGCAGTTCTTC
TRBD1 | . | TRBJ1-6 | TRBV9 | CASSVGDRGNSPLHF | TGTGCCAGCAGCGTGGGGGACAGGGGTAATTCACCCCTCCACTTT
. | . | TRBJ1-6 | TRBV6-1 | CASSEMWGPLHF | TGTGCCAGCAGTGAAATGTGGGGCCCCCTCCACTTT
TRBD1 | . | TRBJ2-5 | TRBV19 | CASSSGTVYQETQYF | TGTGCCAGTAGTTCCGGGACAGTGTACCAAGAGACCCAGTACTTC
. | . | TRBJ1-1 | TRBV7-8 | CASSLAAGRSTEAFF | TGTGCCAGCAGCTTAGCAGCAGGGAGGAGTACTGAAGCTTTCTTT
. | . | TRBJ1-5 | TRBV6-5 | CASSRGHSNQPQHF | TGTGCCAGCAGTAGAGGTCATAGCAATCAGCCCCAGCATTTT
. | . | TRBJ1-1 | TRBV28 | CASHLGINTEAFF | TGTGCCAGCCATCTGGGGATCAACACTGAAGCTTTCTTT
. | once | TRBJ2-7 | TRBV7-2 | CASSYRASGEQYF | TGTGCCAGCAGCTACAGGGCCAGCGGGGAGCAGTACTTC
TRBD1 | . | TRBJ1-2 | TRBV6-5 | CASTRGGGGYTF | TGTGCCAGCACCAGGGGGGGTGGCGGCTACACCTTC
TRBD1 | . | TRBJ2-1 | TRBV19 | CASSPFGTGGSSYNEQFF | TGTGCCAGTAGCCCTTTCGGGACAGGGGGCAGTTCCTACAATGAGCAGTTCTTC
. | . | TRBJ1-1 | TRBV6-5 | CASSYSIGTEAFF | TGTGCCAGCAGTTACTCGATTGGCACTGAAGCTTTCTTT
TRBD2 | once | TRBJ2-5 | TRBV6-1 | CASSELTSYQETQYF | TGTGCCAGCAGTGAACTGACTAGCTACCAAGAGACCCAGTACTTC
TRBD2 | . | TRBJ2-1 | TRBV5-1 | CASSLGLASDSYNEQFF | TGCGCCAGCAGCTTAGGACTAGCGAGTGACTCCTACAATGAGCAGTTCTTC
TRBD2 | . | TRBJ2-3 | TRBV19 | CANSPLGQRGETDTQYF | TGTGCAAACTCACCCCTTGGCCAGCGGGGGGAAACGGATACGCAGTATTTT
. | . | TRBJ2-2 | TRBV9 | CASNFENTGELFF | TGTGCCAGCAACTTTGAGAACACCGGGGAGCTGTTTTTT
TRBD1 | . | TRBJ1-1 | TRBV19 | CASSVRGGIEAFF | TGTGCCAGTAGTGTCAGGGGGGGGATTGAAGCTTTCTTT
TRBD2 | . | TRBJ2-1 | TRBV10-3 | CAISGGPGAYNEQFF | TGTGCCATCTCGGGAGGCCCTGGGGCTTACAATGAGCAGTTCTTC
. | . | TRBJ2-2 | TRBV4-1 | CASSQRGSGTGELFF | TGCGCCAGCAGCCAACGAGGCAGCGGGACCGGGGAGCTGTTTTTT
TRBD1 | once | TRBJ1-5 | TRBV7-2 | CASSLVGSRGSNQPQHF | TGTGCCAGCAGCTTAGTGGGTAGCAGGGGGAGCAATCAGCCCCAGCATTTT
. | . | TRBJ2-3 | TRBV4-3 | CASSQDGAEGPDTQYF | TGCGCCAGCAGCCAAGATGGGGCCGAAGGTCCAGATACGCAGTATTTT
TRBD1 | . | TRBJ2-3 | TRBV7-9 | CASSKQGERTDTQYF | TGTGCCAGCAGCAAGCAGGGGGAGAGGACAGATACGCAGTATTTT
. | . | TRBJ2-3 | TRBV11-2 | CASSIPHGAADTQYF | TGTGCCAGCAGCATACCCCACGGGGCTGCAGATACGCAGTATTTT
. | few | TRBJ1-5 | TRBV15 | CATSAGESNQPQHF | TGTGCCACCAGCGCAGGGGAGAGCAATCAGCCCCAGCATTTT
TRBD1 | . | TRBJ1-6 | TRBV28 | CASSLRGDRVKNSPLHF | TGTGCCAGCAGTTTAAGGGGGGACAGGGTGAAAAATTCACCCCTCCACTTT
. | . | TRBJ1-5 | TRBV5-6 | CASSSGLQPQHF | TGTGCCAGCAGCTCTGGCCTCCAGCCCCAGCATTTT